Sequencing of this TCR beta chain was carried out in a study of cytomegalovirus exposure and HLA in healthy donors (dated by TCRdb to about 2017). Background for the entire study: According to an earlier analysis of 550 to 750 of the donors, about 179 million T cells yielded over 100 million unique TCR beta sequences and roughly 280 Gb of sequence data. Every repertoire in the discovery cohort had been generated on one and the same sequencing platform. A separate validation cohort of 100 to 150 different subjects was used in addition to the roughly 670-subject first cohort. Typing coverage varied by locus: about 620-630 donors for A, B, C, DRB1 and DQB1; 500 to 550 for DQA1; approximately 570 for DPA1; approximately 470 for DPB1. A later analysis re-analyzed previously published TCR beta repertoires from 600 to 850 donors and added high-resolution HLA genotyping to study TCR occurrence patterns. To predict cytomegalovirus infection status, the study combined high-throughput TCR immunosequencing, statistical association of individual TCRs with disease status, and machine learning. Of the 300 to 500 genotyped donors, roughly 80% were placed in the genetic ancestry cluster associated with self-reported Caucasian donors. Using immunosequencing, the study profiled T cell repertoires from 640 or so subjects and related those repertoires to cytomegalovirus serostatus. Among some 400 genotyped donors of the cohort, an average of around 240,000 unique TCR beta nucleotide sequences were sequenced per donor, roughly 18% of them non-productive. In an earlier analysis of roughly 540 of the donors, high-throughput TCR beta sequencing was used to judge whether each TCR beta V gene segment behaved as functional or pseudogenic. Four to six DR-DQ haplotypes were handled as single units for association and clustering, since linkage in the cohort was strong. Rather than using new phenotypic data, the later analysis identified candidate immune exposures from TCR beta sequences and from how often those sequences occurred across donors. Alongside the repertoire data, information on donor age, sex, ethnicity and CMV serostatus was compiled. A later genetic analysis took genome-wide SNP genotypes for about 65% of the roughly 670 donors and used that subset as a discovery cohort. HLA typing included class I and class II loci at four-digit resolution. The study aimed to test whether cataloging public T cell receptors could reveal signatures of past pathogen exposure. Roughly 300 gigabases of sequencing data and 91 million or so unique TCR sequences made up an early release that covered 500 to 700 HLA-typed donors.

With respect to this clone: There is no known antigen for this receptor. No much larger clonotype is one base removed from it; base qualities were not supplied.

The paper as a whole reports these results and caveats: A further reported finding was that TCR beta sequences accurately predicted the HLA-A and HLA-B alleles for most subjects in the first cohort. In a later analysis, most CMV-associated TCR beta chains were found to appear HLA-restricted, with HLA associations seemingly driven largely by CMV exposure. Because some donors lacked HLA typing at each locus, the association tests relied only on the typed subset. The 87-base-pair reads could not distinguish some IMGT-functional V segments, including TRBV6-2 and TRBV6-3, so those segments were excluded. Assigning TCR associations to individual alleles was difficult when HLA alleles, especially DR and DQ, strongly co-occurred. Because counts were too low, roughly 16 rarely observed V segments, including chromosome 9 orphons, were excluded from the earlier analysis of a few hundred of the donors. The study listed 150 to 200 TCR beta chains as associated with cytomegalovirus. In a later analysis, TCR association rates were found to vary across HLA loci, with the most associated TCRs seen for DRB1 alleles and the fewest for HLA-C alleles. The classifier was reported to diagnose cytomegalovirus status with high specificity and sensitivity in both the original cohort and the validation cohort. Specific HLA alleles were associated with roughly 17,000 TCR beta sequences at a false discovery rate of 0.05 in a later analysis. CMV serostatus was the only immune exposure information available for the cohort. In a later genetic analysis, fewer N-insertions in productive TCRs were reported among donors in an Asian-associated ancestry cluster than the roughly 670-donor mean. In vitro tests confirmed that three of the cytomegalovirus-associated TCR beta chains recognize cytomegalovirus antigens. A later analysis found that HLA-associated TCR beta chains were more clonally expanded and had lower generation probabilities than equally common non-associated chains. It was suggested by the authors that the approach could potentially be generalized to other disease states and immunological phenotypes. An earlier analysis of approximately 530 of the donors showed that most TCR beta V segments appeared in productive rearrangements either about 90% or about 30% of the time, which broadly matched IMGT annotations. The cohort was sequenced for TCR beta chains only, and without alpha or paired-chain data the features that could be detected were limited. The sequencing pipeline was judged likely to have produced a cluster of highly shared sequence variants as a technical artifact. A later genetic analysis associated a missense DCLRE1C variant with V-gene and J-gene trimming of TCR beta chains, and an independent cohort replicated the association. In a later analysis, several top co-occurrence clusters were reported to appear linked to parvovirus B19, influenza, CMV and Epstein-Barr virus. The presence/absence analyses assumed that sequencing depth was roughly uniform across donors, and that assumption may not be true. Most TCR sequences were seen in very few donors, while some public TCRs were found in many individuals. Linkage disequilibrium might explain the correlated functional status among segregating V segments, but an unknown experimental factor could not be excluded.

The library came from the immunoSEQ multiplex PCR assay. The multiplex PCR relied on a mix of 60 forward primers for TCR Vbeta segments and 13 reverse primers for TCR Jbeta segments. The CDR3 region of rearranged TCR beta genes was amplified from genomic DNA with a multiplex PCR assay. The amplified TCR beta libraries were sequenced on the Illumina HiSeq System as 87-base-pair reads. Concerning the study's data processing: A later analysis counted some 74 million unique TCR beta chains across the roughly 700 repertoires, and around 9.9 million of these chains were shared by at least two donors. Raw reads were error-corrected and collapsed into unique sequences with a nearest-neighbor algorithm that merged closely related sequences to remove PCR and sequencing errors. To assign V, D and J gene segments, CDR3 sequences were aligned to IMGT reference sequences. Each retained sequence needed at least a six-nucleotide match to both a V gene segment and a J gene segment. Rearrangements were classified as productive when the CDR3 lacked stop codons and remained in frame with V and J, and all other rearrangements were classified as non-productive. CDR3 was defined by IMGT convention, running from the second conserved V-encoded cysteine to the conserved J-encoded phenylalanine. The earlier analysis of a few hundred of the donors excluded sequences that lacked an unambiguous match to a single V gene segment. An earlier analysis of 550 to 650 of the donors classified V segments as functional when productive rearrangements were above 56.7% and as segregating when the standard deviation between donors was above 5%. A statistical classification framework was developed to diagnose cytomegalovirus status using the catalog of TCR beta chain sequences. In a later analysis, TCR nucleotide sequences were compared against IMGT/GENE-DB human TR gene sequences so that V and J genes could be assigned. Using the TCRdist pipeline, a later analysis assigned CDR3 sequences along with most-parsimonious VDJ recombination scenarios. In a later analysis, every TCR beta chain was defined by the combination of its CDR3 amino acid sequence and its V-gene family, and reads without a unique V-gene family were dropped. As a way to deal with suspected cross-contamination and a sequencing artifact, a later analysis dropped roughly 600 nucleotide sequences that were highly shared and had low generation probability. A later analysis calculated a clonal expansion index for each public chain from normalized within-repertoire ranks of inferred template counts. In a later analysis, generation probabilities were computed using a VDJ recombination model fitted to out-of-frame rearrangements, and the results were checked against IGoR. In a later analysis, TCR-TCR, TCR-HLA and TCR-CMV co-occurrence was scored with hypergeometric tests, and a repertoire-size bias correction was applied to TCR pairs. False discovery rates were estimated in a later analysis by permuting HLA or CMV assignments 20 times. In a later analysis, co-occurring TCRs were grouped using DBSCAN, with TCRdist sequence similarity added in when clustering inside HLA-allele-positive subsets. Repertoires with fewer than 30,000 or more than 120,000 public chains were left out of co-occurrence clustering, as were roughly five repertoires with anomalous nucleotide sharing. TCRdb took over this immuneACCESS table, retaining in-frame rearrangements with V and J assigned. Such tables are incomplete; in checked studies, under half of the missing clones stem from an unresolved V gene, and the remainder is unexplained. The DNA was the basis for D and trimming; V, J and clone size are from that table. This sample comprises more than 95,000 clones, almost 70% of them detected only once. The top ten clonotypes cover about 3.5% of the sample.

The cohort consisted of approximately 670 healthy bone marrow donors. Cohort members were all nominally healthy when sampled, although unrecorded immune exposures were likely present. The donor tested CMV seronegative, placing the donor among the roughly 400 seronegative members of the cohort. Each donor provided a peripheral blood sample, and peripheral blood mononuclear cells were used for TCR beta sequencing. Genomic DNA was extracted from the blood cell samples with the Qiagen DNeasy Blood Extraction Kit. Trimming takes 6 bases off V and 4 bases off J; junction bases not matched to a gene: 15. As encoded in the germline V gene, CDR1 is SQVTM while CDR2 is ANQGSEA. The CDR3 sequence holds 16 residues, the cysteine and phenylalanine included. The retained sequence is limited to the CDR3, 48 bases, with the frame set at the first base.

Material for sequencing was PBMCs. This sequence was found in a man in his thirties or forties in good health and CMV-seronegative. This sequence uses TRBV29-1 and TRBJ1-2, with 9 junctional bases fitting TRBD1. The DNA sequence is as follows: TGCAGCGTGGAAAGCGGCTTGGGGACAGGGCCCTATGGCTACACCTTC. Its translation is CSVESGLGTGPYGYTF.